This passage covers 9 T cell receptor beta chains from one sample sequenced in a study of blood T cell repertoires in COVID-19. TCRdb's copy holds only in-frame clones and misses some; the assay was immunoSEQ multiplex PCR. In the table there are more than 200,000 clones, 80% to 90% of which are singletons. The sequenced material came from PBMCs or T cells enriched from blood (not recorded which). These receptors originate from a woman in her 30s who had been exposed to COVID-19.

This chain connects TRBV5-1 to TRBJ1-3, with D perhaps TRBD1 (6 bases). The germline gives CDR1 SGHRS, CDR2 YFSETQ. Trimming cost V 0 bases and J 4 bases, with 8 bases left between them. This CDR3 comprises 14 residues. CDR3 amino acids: CASSLAGGGNTIYF. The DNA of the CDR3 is TGCGCCAGCAGCTTGGCTGGGGGCGGAAACACCATATATTTT. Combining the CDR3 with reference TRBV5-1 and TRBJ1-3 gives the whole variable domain KAGVTQTPRYLIKTRGQQVTLSCSPISGHRSVSWYQQTPGQGLQFLFEYFSETQRNKGNFPGRFSGRQFSNSRSEMNVSTLELGDSALYLCASSLAGGGNTIYFGEGSWLTVV.

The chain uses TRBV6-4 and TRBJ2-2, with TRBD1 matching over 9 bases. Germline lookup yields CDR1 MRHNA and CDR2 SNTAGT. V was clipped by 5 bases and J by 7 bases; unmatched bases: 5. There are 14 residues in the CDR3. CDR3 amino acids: CASSRDREIGELFF. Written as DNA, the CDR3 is TGTGCCAGCAGTCGGGACAGGGAAATCGGGGAGCTGTTTTTT.

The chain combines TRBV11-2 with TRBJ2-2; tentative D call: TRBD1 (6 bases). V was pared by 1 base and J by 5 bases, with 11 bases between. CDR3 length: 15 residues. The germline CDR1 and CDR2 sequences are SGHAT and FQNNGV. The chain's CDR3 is CASSLGGQGTGELFF. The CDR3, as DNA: TGTGCCAGCAGCTTAGGGGGGCAGGGAACCGGGGAGCTGTTTTTT.

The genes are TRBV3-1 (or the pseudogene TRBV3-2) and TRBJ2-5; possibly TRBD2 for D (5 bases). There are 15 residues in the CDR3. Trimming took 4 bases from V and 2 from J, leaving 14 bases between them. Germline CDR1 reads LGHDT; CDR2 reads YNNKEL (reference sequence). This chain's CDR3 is CASSPYGGLQETQYF. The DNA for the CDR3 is TGTGCCAGCAGCCCCTATGGAGGATTACAAGAGACCCAGTACTTC.

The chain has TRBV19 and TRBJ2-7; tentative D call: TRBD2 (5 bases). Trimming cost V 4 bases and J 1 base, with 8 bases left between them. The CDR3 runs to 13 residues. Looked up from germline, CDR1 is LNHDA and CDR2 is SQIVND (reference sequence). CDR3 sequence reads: CASSKTTSYEQYF. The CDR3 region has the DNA TGTGCCAGTAGTAAGACTACATCCTACGAGCAGTACTTC.

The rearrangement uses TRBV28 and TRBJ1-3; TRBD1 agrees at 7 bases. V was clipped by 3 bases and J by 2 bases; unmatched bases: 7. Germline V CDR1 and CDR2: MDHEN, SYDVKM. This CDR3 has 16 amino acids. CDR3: CASSLDPDRAGNTIYF. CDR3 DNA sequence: TGTGCCAGCAGTTTGGACCCCGACAGGGCTGGAAACACCATATATTTT.

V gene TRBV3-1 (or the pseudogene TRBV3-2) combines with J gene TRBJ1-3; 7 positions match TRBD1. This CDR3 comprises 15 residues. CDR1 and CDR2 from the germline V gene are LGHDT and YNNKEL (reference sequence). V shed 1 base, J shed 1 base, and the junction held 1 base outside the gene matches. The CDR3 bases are TGTGCCAGCAGCCAAGGACAGGGTTCTGGAAACACCATATATTTT. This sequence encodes CASSQGQGSGNTIYF.

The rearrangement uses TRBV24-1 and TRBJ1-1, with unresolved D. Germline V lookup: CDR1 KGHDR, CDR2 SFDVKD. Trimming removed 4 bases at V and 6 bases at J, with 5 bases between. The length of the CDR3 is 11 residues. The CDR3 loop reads CATSEGAEAFF. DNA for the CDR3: TGTGCCACCAGTGAAGGAGCTGAAGCTTTCTTT.

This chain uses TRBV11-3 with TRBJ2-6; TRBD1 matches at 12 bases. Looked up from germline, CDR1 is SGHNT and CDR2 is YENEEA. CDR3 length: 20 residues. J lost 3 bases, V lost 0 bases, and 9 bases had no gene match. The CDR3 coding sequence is TGTGCCAGCAGCTTAGAGAAGGGACAGGGGGCTTTAGGTGGGGCCAACGTCCTGACTTTC. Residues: CASSLEKGQGALGGANVLTF.